The text below deals with one T cell receptor (beta chain). Its antigen remains unidentified. This specimen belongs to a study of shared clonotypes between healthy human individuals. In the study overall: A couple of female and a few male donors aged 18 to 49 were enrolled. Study-level findings and limits: In the sorted subsets, rarefaction showed sequencing was incomplete despite large depth.

The method was immunoSEQ multiplex PCR; TCRdb's version includes in-frame clones alone and lacks a portion of them. Of 950,000 to 1,300,000 clones listed, 75% are singletons. This clonotype originated in a young man in good health. The sample was memory CD4+ T cells sorted from blood. The subset was: CD45RA-negative fraction.

Here the CDR3 DNA reads TGTGCCAGCAGTCGCTCAAGGGGAGAGACCCAGTACTTC. Translation: CASSRSRGETQYF. This chain connects TRBV28 to TRBJ2-5; a weak D match, TRBD1 (5 bases). Trimming took off 5 bases at V and 4 bases at J, with 11 bases between the two ends. This CDR3 is built from 13 residues. Per the germline V gene, CDR1 is MDHEN and CDR2 is SYDVKM.